This is a list of T cell receptor beta chains from one sample in a study of T-cell memory formation after mild COVID-19. MiXCR, applied by TCRdb to the 5' RACE reads, yields one record per CDR3 protein. The repertoire holds about 200,000 distinct CDR3 sequences, with 18% as singletons. The specimen sequenced was PBMCs or a T cell subset sorted from them (not recorded which). These TCRs come from an adult woman who had mild COVID-19 (a few samples of this study predate the infection). Cell type and time point are not known. CDR3s include the opening cysteine and the closing phenylalanine or tryptophan. Fields, in order: V gene, J gene, CDR3 protein.

V gene: TRBV7-9
J gene: TRBJ2-3
CDR3 protein: CASREGTRRDTQYF

V gene: TRBV7-2
J gene: TRBJ2-1
CDR3 protein: CASSLEGTNSYNEQFF

V gene: TRBV29-1
J gene: TRBJ1-1
CDR3 protein: CSVERRMNTEAFF

V gene: TRBV4-1
J gene: TRBJ1-2
CDR3 protein: CASSQSGDGFYGYTF

V gene: TRBV20-1
J gene: TRBJ1-6
CDR3 protein: CSARGQGESPLHF

V gene: TRBV7-2
J gene: TRBJ1-5
CDR3 protein: CASSLVGQPGPQHF

V gene: TRBV5-1
J gene: TRBJ1-1
CDR3 protein: CASSMGNPILDTEAFF

V gene: TRBV20-1
J gene: TRBJ2-1
CDR3 protein: CSPQGNNEQFF

V gene: TRBV24-1
J gene: TRBJ2-1
CDR3 protein: CATSRGQVGHNEQFF

V gene: TRBV20-1
J gene: TRBJ2-7
CDR3 protein: CSAAAENYEQYF

V gene: TRBV5-6
J gene: TRBJ1-2
CDR3 protein: CASSSGQGRYGGYTF

V gene: TRBV24-1
J gene: TRBJ2-1
CDR3 protein: CATSERTSGGRNEQFF

V gene: TRBV20-1
J gene: TRBJ2-3
CDR3 protein: CSATRTSGRDTQYF

V gene: TRBV12-2
J gene: TRBJ2-7
CDR3 protein: CASRLVLAAGQYF

V gene: TRBV7-9
J gene: TRBJ1-2
CDR3 protein: CASSFREGDYGYTF

V gene: TRBV20-1
J gene: TRBJ2-7
CDR3 protein: CSARSRSGVGEQYF

V gene: TRBV2
J gene: TRBJ2-3
CDR3 protein: CASRLFQGSTDTQYF

V gene: TRBV5-1
J gene: TRBJ2-2
CDR3 protein: CASSVTGTSDTGELFF

V gene: TRBV12-3/TRBV12-4
J gene: TRBJ2-7
CDR3 protein: CASSPEGSSYEQYF

V gene: TRBV6-2/TRBV6-3
J gene: TRBJ2-5
CDR3 protein: CASSPLVGAQYF